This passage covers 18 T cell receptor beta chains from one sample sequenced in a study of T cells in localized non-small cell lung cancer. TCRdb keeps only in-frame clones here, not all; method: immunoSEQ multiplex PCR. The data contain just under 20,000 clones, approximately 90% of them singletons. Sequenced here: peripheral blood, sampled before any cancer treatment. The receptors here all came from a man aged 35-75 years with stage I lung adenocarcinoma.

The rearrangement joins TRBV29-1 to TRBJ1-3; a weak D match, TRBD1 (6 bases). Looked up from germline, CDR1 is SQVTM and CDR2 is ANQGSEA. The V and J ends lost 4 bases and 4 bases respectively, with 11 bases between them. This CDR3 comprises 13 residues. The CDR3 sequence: CSVGGPSGNTIYF. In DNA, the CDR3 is TGCAGCGTTGGGGGGCCGTCCGGAAACACCATATATTTT.

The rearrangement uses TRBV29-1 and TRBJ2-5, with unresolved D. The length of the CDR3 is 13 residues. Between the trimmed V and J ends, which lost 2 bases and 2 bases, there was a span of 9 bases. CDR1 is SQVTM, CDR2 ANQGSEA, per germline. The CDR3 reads CSVESEVQETQYF. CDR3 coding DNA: TGCAGCGTTGAATCCGAAGTACAAGAGACCCAGTACTTC.

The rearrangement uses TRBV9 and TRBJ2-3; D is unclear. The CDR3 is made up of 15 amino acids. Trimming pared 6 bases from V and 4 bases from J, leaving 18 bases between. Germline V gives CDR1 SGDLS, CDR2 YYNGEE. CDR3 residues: CASTTMDLRSDTQYF. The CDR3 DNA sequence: TGTGCCAGCACCACCATGGATCTTAGGTCAGATACGCAGTATTTT. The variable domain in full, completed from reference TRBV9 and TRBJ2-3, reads DSGVTQTPKHLITATGQRVTLRCSPRSGDLSVYWYQQSLDQGLQFLIQYYNGEERAKGNILERFSAQQFPDLHSELNLSSLELGDSALYFCASTTMDLRSDTQYFGPGTRLTVL.

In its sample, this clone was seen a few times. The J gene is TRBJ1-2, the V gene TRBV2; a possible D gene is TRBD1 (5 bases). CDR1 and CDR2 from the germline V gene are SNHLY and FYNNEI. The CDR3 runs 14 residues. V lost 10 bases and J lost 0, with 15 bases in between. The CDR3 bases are TGTGCCATCCAGGGCGGAGCTTCTAACTATGGCTACACCTTC. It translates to CAIQGGASNYGYTF.

The CDR3 protein is CSVASSAGARNEQFF. The CDR3 DNA reads as TGCAGCGTTGCCTCCTCTGCGGGGGCGAGGAATGAGCAGTTCTTC. The V gene is TRBV29-1, the J gene TRBJ2-1; a possible D gene is TRBD2 (7 bases). The CDR3 loop spans 15 amino acids. V was clipped by 4 bases and J by 7 bases, with 20 bases between them. CDR1 and CDR2 from the germline V gene are SQVTM and ANQGSEA.

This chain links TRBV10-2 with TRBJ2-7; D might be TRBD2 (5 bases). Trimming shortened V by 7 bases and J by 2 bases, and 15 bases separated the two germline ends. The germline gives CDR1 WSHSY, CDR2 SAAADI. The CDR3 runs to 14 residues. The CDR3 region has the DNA TGCGCCAGCACGACCGGACTGATCACCTACGAGCAGTACTTC. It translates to CASTTGLITYEQYF.

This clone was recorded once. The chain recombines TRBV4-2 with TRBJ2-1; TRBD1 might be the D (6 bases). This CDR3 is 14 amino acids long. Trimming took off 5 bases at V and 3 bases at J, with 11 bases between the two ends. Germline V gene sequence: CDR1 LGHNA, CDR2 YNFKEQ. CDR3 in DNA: TGTGCCAGCAGCTCGAGGGGGTACTACAATGAGCAGTTCTTC. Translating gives CASSSRGYYNEQFF.

The CDR3 DNA sequence: TGTGCCAGCAGCCTCCCCAGACTAGCGGGAGCCCCGGCGCAGTACTTC. It yields the protein CASSLPRLAGAPAQYF. The V and J genes are TRBV7-9 and TRBJ2-7, with 12 bases lining up with TRBD2. The CDR3 consists of 16 residues. V shed 5 bases, J shed 9 bases, and the junction held 14 bases outside the gene matches. Germline CDR1 is SEHNR and CDR2 is FQNEAQ (reference sequence).

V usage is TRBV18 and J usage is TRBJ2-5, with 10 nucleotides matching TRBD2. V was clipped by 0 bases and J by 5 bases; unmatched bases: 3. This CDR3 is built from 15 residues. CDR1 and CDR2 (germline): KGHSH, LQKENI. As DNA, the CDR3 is TGTGCCAGCTCACCACCGGTACTAGCGGGGGAGACCCAGTACTTC. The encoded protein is CASSPPVLAGETQYF.

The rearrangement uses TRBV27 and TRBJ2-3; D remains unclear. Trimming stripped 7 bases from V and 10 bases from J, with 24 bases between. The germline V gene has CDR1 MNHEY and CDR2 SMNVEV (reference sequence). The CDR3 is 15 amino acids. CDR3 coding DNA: TGTGCCAGCACGCCTTGGGTGGGAAAAGAATATCCGCAGTATTTT. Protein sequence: CASTPWVGKEYPQYF.

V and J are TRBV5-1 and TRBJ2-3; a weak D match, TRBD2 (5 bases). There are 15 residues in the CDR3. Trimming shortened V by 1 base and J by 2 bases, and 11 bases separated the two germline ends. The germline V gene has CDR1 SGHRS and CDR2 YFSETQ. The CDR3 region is CASSLNLATTDTQYF. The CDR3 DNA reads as TGCGCCAGCAGCTTGAATCTAGCTACCACAGATACGCAGTATTTT.

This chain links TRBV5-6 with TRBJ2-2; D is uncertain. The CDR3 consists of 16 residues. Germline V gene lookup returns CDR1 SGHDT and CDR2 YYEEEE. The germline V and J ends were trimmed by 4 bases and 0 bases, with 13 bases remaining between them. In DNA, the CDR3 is TGTGCCAGCAGCCCCATTAGAGAGGCGAACACCGGGGAGCTGTTTTTT. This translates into CASSPIREANTGELFF.

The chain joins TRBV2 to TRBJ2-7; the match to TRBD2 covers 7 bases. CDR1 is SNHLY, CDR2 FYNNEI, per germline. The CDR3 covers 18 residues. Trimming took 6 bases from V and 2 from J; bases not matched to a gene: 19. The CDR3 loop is CASSLNTMGGTFPYEQYF. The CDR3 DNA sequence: TGTGCCAGCAGCCTAAACACCATGGGGGGGACTTTTCCCTACGAGCAGTACTTC.

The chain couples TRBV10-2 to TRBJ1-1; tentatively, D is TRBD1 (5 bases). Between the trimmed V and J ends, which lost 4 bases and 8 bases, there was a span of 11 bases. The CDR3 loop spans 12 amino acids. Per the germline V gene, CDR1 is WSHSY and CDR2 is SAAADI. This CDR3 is CASSVFGGEAFF. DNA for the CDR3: TGCGCCAGCAGTGTGTTTGGGGGGGAAGCTTTCTTT.

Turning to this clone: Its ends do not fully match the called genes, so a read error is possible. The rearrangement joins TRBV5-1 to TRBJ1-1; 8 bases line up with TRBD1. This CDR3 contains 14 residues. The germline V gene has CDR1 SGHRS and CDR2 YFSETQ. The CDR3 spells CASSHRPGQVDYSF. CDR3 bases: TGCGCCAGCAGCCACCGACCGGGACAGGTGGACTACTCCTTT.

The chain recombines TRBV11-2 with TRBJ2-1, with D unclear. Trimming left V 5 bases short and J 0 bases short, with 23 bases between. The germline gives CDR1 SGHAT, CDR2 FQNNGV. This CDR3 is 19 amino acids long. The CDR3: CASSPPEGAFFSSYNEQFF. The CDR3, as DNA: TGTGCCAGCAGCCCCCCCGAAGGCGCTTTTTTCAGCTCCTACAATGAGCAGTTCTTC.

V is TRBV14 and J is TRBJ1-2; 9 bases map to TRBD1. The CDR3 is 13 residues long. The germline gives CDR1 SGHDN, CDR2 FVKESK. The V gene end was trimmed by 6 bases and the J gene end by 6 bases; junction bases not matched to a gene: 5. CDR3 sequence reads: CASRGTGFHGYTF. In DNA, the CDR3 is TGTGCCAGCAGGGGGACAGGGTTCCATGGCTACACCTTC.

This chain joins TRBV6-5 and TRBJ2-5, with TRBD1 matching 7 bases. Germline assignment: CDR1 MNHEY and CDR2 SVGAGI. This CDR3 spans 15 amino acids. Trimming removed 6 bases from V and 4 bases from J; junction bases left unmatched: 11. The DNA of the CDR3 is TGTGCCAGCAGCCCACGTACAGGGGTTGGAGAGACCCAGTACTTC. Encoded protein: CASSPRTGVGETQYF.